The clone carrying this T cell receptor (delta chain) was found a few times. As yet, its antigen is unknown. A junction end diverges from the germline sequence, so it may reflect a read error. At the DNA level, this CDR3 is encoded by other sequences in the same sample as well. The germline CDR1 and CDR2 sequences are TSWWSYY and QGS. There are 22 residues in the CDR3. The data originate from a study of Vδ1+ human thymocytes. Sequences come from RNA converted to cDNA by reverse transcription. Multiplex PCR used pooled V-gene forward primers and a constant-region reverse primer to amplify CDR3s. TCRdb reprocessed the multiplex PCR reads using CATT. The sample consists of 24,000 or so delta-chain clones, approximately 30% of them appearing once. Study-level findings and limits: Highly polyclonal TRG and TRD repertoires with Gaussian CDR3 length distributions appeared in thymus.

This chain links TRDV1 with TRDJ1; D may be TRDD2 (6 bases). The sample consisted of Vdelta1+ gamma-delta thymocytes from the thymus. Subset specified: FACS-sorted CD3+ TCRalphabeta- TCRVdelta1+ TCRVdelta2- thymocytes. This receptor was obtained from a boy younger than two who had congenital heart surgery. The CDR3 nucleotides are TGTGCCCTTGGGCCACCTTCCCAAACTTCGACACTCCGTCCTGACTACACCGATAAACTCATCTTT. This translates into CALGPPSQTSTLRPDYTDKLIF.